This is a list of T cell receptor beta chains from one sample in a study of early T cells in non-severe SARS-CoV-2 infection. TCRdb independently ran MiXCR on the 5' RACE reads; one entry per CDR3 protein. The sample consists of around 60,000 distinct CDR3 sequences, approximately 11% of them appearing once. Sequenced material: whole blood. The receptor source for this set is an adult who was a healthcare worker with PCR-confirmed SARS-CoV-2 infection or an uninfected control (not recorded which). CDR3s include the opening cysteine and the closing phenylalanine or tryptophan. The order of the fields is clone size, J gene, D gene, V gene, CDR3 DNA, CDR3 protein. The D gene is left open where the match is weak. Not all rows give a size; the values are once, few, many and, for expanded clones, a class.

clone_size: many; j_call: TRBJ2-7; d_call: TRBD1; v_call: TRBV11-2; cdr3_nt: TGTGCCAGCAGCTTAGGCAGGGGGCCCCCCTACGAGCAGTACTTC; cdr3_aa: CASSLGRGPPYEQYF
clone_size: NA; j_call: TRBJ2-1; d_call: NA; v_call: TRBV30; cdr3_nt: TGTGCCTGGAGTGTGTGGACACGGATTACAAATGAGCAGTTCTTC; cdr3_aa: CAWSVWTRITNEQFF
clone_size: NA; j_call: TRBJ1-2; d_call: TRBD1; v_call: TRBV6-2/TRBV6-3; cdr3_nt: TGTGCCAGCAGCCAACCCTTAGAGGGGGCGCGAATAAGGGATGGCTACACCTTC; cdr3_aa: CASSQPLEGARIRDGYTF
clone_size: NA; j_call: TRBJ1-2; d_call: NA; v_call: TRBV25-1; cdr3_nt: TGTGCCAGCAGTGAATCAGAAGGGCCCTATGGCTACACCTTC; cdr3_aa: CASSESEGPYGYTF
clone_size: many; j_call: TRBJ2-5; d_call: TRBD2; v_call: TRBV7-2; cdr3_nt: TGTGCCAGCAGCCGGAAAACTAGCGGGGGAAAGACCCAGTACTTC; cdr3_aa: CASSRKTSGGKTQYF
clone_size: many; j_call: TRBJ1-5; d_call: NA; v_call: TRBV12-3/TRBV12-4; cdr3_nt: TGTGCCACCCAACTTGGTTCAAATCAGCCCCAGCATTTT; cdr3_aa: CATQLGSNQPQHF
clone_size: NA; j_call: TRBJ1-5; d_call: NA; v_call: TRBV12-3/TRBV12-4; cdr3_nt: TGTGCCAGCAGTTTAGCGTCGCCTCATCAGCCCCAGCATTTT; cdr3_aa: CASSLASPHQPQHF
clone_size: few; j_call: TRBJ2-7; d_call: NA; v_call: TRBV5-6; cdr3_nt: TGTGCCAGCAGCCGCCGTTGGGTGGAGCAGTACTTC; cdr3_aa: CASSRRWVEQYF
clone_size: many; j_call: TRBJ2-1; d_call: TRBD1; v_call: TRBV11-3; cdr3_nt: TGTGCCAGCAGCCAAACCGGGACAGGAGACTATGAGCAGTTCTTC; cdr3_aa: CASSQTGTGDYEQFF
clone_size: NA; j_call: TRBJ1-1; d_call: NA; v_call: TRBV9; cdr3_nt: TGTGCCAGCAGCGTAGCCCGAAGGGACACTGAAGCTTTCTTT; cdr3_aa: CASSVARRDTEAFF
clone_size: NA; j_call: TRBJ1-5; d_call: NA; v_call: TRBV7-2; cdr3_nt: TGTGCCAGCAGCTTAGAATGGGCTGGCAATCAGCCCCAGCTTTTT; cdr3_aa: CASSLEWAGNQPQLF
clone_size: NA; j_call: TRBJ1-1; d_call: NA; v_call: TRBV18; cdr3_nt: TGTGCCAGCTCACTTCTACTTATGGAGAACACTGAAGCTTTCTTT; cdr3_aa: CASSLLLMENTEAFF
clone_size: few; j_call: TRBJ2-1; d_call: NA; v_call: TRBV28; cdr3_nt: TGTGCCAGCAGTTTAAGTAATGAGCAGTTCTTC; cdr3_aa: CASSLSNEQFF
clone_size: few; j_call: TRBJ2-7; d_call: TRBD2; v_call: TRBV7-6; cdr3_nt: TGTGCCAGCAGCCGATCAAGCGAAAGACTAGCGGGAGCGAACGAGCAGTACTTC; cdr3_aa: CASSRSSERLAGANEQYF
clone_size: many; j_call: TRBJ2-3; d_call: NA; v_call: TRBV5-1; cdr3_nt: TGCGCCAGCAGAATGGACAGCACAGATACGCAGTATTTT; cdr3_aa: CASRMDSTDTQYF
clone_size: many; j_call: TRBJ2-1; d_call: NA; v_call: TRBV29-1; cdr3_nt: TGCAGCGTCCTTATACATAGCTCCTACAATGAGCAGTTCTTC; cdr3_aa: CSVLIHSSYNEQFF
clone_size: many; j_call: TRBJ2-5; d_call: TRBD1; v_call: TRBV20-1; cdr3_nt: TGCAGTGCTTTTCCCCCGACAGGGGGCCAAGAGACCCAGTACTTC; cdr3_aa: CSAFPPTGGQETQYF
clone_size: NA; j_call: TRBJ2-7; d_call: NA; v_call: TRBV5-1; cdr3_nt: TGCGCCAGCAGTTCGCAGCCGGGACGGACCCTCTCCTACGAGCAGTACTTC; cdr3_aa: CASSSQPGRTLSYEQYF
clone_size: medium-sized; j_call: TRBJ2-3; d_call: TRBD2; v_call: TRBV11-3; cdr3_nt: TGTGCCAGCAGCGACAGCGGGAGAGCAGATACGCAGTATTTT; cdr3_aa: CASSDSGRADTQYF
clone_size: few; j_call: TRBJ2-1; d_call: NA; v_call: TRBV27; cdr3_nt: TGTGCCAGCAGTTTAGGGACCCCTTCATTCGGGCAGTTCTTC; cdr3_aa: CASSLGTPSFGQFF
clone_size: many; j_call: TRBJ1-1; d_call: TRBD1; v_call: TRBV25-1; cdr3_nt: TGTGCCACCCGGGACAGGGAGGGGATGAACACTGAAGCTTTCTTT; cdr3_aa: CATRDREGMNTEAFF
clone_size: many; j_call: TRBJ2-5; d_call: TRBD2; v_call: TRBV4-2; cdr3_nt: TGTGCCAGCAGCCAAGAAGGACTAGCGGGGCCTCAAGAGACCCAGTACTTC; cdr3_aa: CASSQEGLAGPQETQYF
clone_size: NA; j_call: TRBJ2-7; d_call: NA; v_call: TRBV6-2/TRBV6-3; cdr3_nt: TGTGCCAGCAGTTACCCCCCGATGAAAGAGGGGAAGTACGAGCAGTACTTC; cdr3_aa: CASSYPPMKEGKYEQYF
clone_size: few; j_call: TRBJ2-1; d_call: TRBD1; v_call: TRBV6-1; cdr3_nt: TGTGTCAGCAGTGAAGGGACAGGCTCCTACAATGAGCAGTTCTTC; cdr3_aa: CVSSEGTGSYNEQFF
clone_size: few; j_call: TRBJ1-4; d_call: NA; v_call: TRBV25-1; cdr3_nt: TGTGCCAGCAGTGAACTCCGGGACCGAACTAATGAAAAACTGTTTTTT; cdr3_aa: CASSELRDRTNEKLFF
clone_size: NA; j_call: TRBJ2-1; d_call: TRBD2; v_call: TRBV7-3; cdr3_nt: TGTGCCAGCAGCTTTAGTACTAGCGGCAATGAGCAGTTCTTC; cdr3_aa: CASSFSTSGNEQFF
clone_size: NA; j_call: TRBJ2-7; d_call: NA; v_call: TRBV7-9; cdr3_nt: TGTGCCAGCAGCTTACAGGGATCTAGCGAAGACCCTAAATTC; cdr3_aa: CASSLQGSSEDPKF
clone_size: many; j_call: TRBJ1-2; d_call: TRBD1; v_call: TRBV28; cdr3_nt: TGTGCCAGCAGTTTACAGGGGGTTAGATATGGCTACACCTTC; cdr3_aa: CASSLQGVRYGYTF
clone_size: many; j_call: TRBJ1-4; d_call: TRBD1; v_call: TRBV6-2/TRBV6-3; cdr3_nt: TGTGCCAGCAGGACAGACAGGGGCGCGGGTGAAAAACTGTTTTTT; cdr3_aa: CASRTDRGAGEKLFF
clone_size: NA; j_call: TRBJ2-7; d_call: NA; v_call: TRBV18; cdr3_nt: TGTGCCAGCTCGCCCCCTGCTAGGGCCTACGAGCAGTACTTC; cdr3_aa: CASSPPARAYEQYF
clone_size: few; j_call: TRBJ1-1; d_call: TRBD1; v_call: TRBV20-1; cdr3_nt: TGCAGTGCCCAACGGACAGGGAACACTGAAGCTTTCTTT; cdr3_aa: CSAQRTGNTEAFF
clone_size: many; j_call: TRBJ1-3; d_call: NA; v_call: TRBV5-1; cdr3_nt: TGCGCCAGCAGCTTGGAAGTCTCCTCTGGAAACACCATATATTTT; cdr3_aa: CASSLEVSSGNTIYF
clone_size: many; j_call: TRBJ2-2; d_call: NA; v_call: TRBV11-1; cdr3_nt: TGTGCCAGCAGCTTAGCTGGCTGGGAAGACACCGGGGAGCTGTTTTTT; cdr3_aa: CASSLAGWEDTGELFF
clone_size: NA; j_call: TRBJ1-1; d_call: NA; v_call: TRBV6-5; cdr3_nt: TGTGCCAGCAGTTACAGTCTGAACACTGAAGCTTTCTTT; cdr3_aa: CASSYSLNTEAFF
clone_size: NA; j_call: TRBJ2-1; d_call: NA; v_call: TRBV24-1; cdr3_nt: TGTGCCACCAAAGGCCCGGTGGATGAGCAGTTCTTC; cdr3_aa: CATKGPVDEQFF